These 29 T cell receptor beta chains came from one sample sequenced in a study of T cells in Graves' hyperthyroidism and ophthalmopathy. Using RNA transcripts as the source, TCR beta CDR3 regions were amplified. A set of HTBI primers served as the primers for a first-round RT-PCR of the TCR CDR3. TCRdb reprocessed the multiplex PCR reads via MiXCR and lists one record per CDR3 protein. Of roughly 380,000 distinct CDR3 sequences listed, less than 20% were seen once; the top ten hold around 16%. Sequencing was carried out using blood. The source of these receptors is a middle-aged woman with Graves' ophthalmopathy.

This chain links TRBV7-8 with TRBJ1-1, with a tentative D call TRBD1 (6 bases). The germline V gene encodes CDR1 SGHVS and CDR2 FQNEAQ. Trimming removed 2 bases from V and 0 bases from J, with 10 bases in between. The CDR3 spans 15 residues. The CDR3 spells CASSLRGGMNTEAFF. The CDR3 DNA follows: TGTGCCAGCAGCTTACGGGGGGGCATGAACACTGAAGCTTTCTTT.

With respect to this clonotype: A much larger clone sits a single nucleotide away, making a read error possible. The rearrangement links TRBV4-1 to TRBJ1-2, with no clear D. The germline V and J ends were trimmed by 4 bases and 8 bases, with 20 bases remaining between them. Germline V lookup: CDR1 MGHRA, CDR2 YSYEKL. The CDR3 sequence is 15 residues long. CDR3 region: CASSPDIGNERGYTF. The CDR3 bases are TGCGCCAGCAGCCCCGACATAGGAAATGAGAGAGGCTACACCTTC.

This clonotype was seen only a few times. Just one base apart from a much larger clone, this may be a read error. This chain uses TRBV27 with TRBJ2-7; D may be TRBD1 (6 bases). Germline V gene lookup returns CDR1 MNHEY and CDR2 SMNVEV (reference sequence). The CDR3 is made up of 14 amino acids. CDR3 nucleotide sequence: TGTGTCAGCAGTTTGAAGGGGGAAAAATACGAGCAGTACTTC. Its translation is CVSSLKGEKYEQYF.

This clonotype was seen repeatedly, ten times or more. J is TRBJ1-2 and V is TRBV9, with D tentatively TRBD1 (6 bases). The CDR3 has 17 amino acids. Per the germline V gene, CDR1 is SGDLS and CDR2 is YYNGEE. Trimming removed 5 bases at V and 0 bases at J, with 20 bases between. The chain's CDR3 is CASSGVDPGQANYGYTF. The CDR3 DNA reads as TGTGCCAGCAGTGGAGTAGACCCGGGACAAGCTAACTATGGCTACACCTTC. Full variable domain (outside the CDR3, taken from reference TRBV9 and TRBJ1-2): DSGVTQTPKHLITATGQRVTLRCSPRSGDLSVYWYQQSLDQGLQFLIQYYNGEERAKGNILERFSAQQFPDLHSELNLSSLELGDSALYFCASSGVDPGQANYGYTFGSGTRLTVV.

This clonotype was picked up many times. The chain couples TRBV5-1 to TRBJ2-5; 7 bases are shared with TRBD1. The CDR3 is 15 amino acids. V was clipped by 4 bases and J by 4 bases; unmatched bases: 10. Germline-derived CDR1 and CDR2 are SGHRS and YFSETQ. The CDR3 DNA sequence: TGCGCCAGCAGCCGGGGACAGCGAAGGGGAGAGACCCAGTACTTC. This gives the protein CASSRGQRRGETQYF.

This clonotype came up many times. This chain links TRBV28 with TRBJ2-7, with no clear D. V was shortened by 7 bases and J by 10 bases, with 20 bases between the two germline ends. The CDR3 has 13 residues. CDR1 and CDR2 (germline): MDHEN, SYDVKM. CDR3 sequence reads: CASTEPAEQVQYF. The CDR3 region has the DNA TGTGCCAGCACCGAACCCGCCGAACAAGTACAGTACTTC.

The table lists this clonotype with many counts. The chain recombines TRBV11-1 with TRBJ2-5; weak D call: TRBD2 (6 bases). Trimming shortened V by 4 bases and J by 2 bases, and 20 bases separated the two germline ends. From germline, CDR1 is SGHAT and CDR2 FQDESV (reference sequence). The CDR3 runs 17 residues. The CDR3 DNA follows: TGTGCCAGCAGCTCCATGACTAGTTGGTCCCTGCAAGAGACCCAGTACTTC. It specifies CASSSMTSWSLQETQYF.

This clonotype was recorded many times. The chain uses TRBV28 and TRBJ1-1; 8 nucleotides line up with TRBD1. V lost 2 bases, J lost 4 bases, and 9 bases stayed unmatched. CDR1 MDHEN and CDR2 SYDVKM come from the germline V gene. The CDR3 loop spans 16 amino acids. Here the CDR3 DNA reads TGTGCCAGCAGTTTAGCTACAGGGGGAGTTTTCACTGAAGCTTTCTTT. Protein product: CASSLATGGVFTEAFF.

This clonotype was observed many times. The gene calls are TRBV20-1 and TRBJ2-7, with 7 bases lining up with TRBD2. V gave up 6 bases and J gave up 2 bases; unmatched junction bases: 7. The CDR3 is 13 amino acids. Germline CDR1 is DFQATT and CDR2 is SNEGSKA (reference sequence). CDR3 loop: CSALGGIAYEQYF. Here the CDR3 DNA reads TGCAGTGCGCTCGGGGGGATAGCCTACGAGCAGTACTTC.

This clonotype was detected ten times or more. The chain combines TRBV11-2 with TRBJ1-1; tentative D call: TRBD1 (5 bases). Germline V CDR1 and CDR2: SGHAT, FQNNGV. The CDR3 length is 15 residues. The V and J ends lost 0 bases and 3 bases respectively, with 11 bases between them. The CDR3 DNA reads TGTGCCAGCAGCTTAGATGCAGGGAGGGACACTGAAGCTTTCTTT. Translation gives CASSLDAGRDTEAFF.

This clonotype was detected ten times or more. The chain links TRBV14 to TRBJ2-5, with 8 bases fitting TRBD2. The V and J ends lost 1 base and 4 bases, in that order; junction bases with no gene match: 8. Germline values: CDR1 SGHDN, CDR2 FVKESK. This CDR3 is built from 16 residues. Here the CDR3 DNA reads TGTGCCAGCAGCCAAGTTCGTTCGGCGGGAGGAGAGACCCAGTACTTC. It yields the protein CASSQVRSAGGETQYF.

This clonotype showed up many times. The J gene is TRBJ2-2, the V gene TRBV12-3 or TRBV12-4; the D is unclear. The V gene lost 8 bases and the J gene lost 1 base, with 17 bases spanning the gap. This CDR3 contains 16 residues. The CDR3 loop reads CASLPDRSLNTGELFF. CDR3 sequence (DNA): TGTGCCAGCTTACCTGACCGCTCGTTGAACACCGGGGAGCTGTTTTTT.

Regarding this clonotype: Sequence at one end of the junction differs from germline and may be a read error. The chain links TRBV7-9 to TRBJ2-5; 9 bases are a match to TRBD1. This CDR3 spans 16 amino acids. Germline CDR1 is SEHNR and CDR2 is FQNEAQ (reference sequence). The CDR3 DNA reads as TGTGCCAGCAGCTTAGCCGGGACAGGGTATCGGGAGACCCATTACTTC. It is translated as CASSLAGTGYRETHYF.

This clonotype has at least ten counts. CDR3 protein: CASSNRAMNTEAFF. In nucleotides, the CDR3 is TGTGCCAGCAGTAACAGGGCCATGAACACTGAAGCTTTCTTT. The chain links TRBV12-3 or TRBV12-4 to TRBJ1-1; D might be TRBD1 (6 bases). CDR3 length: 14 residues. With 5 bases removed from V and 0 bases from J, the gap between germline ends came to 10 bases.

This clonotype was recorded at least ten times. The gene calls are TRBV6-5 and TRBJ2-7, with TRBD2 as a possible D gene (6 bases). The CDR3 consists of 14 residues. The germline gives CDR1 MNHEY, CDR2 SVGAGI. The V gene lost 0 bases and the J gene lost 4 bases, with 10 bases spanning the gap. The CDR3, as DNA: TGTGCCAGCAGTTACTCGTCCGGGAGATACGAGCAGTACTTC. It specifies CASSYSSGRYEQYF.

This clonotype was seen at least ten times. The V call is TRBV7-8, the J call TRBJ2-7; D unclear. Germline values: CDR1 SGHVS, CDR2 FQNEAQ. CDR3 length: 14 amino acids. Trimming shortened V by 4 bases and J by 4 bases, and 14 bases separated the two germline ends. CDR3 nucleotide sequence: TGTGCCAGCAGCTCGAGGACGAAAACGTACGAGCAGTACTTC. As protein: CASSSRTKTYEQYF. Combining the CDR3 with reference TRBV7-8 and TRBJ2-7 gives the whole variable domain GAGVSQSPRYKVAKRGQDVALRCDPISGHVSLFWYQQALGQGPEFLTYFQNEAQLDKSGLPSDRFFAERPEGSVSTLKIQRTQQEDSAVYLCASSSRTKTYEQYFGPGTRLTVT.

This chain uses TRBV6-2 or TRBV6-3 with TRBJ1-6; 10 bases map to TRBD1. V shed 6 bases and J 9 bases; nucleotides not matched to a gene: 5. The V gene's germline CDR1 is MNHEY and CDR2 SVGEGT. The CDR3 length is 14 residues. The CDR3 spells CASRGTGEGSPLHF. CDR3 bases: TGTGCCAGCAGGGGGACAGGGGAAGGTTCACCCCTCCACTTT.

This clonotype came up many times. This chain links TRBV6-1 with TRBJ2-6; D is possibly TRBD2 (5 bases). The CDR3 has 15 amino acids. Trimming stripped 6 bases from V and 0 bases from J, with 9 bases between. The germline gives CDR1 MNHNS, CDR2 SASEGT. CDR3 sequence (DNA): TGTGCCAGCAGCCCGGGGAGCTCTGGGGCCAACGTCCTGACTTTC. Translation gives CASSPGSSGANVLTF.

V gene TRBV5-6 combines with J gene TRBJ1-2; 10 bases map to TRBD1. The CDR3 is 18 amino acids. Trimming at V came to 0 bases and at J to 8 bases, leaving 16 bases not matched to a gene. Germline V gene lookup returns CDR1 SGHDT and CDR2 YYEEEE. The CDR3 DNA is TGTGCCAGCAGCTTGGTTGGGGGGACAGGGGCGCAGGGGAGCGGCTACACCTTC. As protein: CASSLVGGTGAQGSGYTF.

This clonotype was observed at least ten times. The V and J genes are TRBV7-8 and TRBJ2-7; unclear D gene. V lost 4 bases and J lost 2, with 6 bases in between. Per the germline V gene, CDR1 is SGHVS and CDR2 is FQNEAQ. The CDR3 has 12 amino acids. CDR3 loop: CASSSRAYEQYF. Written as DNA, the CDR3 is TGTGCCAGCAGCTCCCGTGCCTACGAGCAGTACTTC.

This clonotype was detected ten times or more. The chain combines TRBV5-1 with TRBJ2-5, with D uncertain. V was shortened by 4 bases and J by 1 base, with 8 bases between the two germline ends. CDR3 size: 13 residues. Per germline, CDR1 SGHRS and CDR2 YFSETQ. This chain's CDR3 is CASSPGSQETQYF. As DNA, the CDR3 is TGCGCCAGCAGCCCGGGCTCCCAAGAGACCCAGTACTTC. Full variable domain (rest looked up from reference TRBV5-1 and TRBJ2-5): KAGVTQTPRYLIKTRGQQVTLSCSPISGHRSVSWYQQTPGQGLQFLFEYFSETQRNKGNFPGRFSGRQFSNSRSEMNVSTLELGDSALYLCASSPGSQETQYFGPGTRLLVL.

This clonotype was observed many times. The chain joins TRBV20-1 to TRBJ2-7; tentatively, D is TRBD1 (6 bases). The CDR3 has 13 amino acids. Germline V lookup: CDR1 DFQATT, CDR2 SNEGSKA (reference sequence). Trimming stripped 6 bases from V and 4 bases from J, with 16 bases between. CDR3 nucleotides: TGCAGTGCCAGGGGCACTAATTCGTACGAGCAGTACTTC. Translated: CSARGTNSYEQYF.

This clonotype was counted a few times. One end of the junction is discordant with germline, which a read error may explain. The chain joins TRBV3-1 to TRBJ2-7, with D possibly TRBD2 on 5 matching bases. This CDR3 region has 15 residues. The V gene's germline CDR1 is LGHDT and CDR2 YNNKEL (reference sequence). The CDR3 region has the DNA TGTGTCAGCAGCCAAGTGCCGGAGGCCCCCTACGAGCAGTACTTC. Translation: CVSSQVPEAPYEQYF.

This clonotype was counted ten times or more. This chain links TRBV18 with TRBJ1-1, with D perhaps matching TRBD1 (5 bases). Germline V CDR1 and CDR2: KGHSH, LQKENI. V lost 3 bases and J 0 bases, leaving 11 bases between the germline ends. This CDR3 is 15 amino acids long. CDR3 in DNA: TGTGCCAGCTCACCCGGACAAAATATGAACACTGAAGCTTTCTTT. Protein sequence: CASSPGQNMNTEAFF.

There are a few counts of this clonotype. The J gene is TRBJ1-5, the V gene TRBV20-1; 10 bases are shared with TRBD1. Looked up from germline, CDR1 is DFQATT and CDR2 is SNEGSKA (reference sequence). Trimming removed 2 bases from V and 5 bases from J; junction bases left unmatched: 12. There are 17 residues in the CDR3. The CDR3 region has the DNA TGCAGTGCTAGATCCTTATCCGGGACAGGGGTGTATCAGCCCCAGCATTTT. Residues: CSARSLSGTGVYQPQHF.

The chain couples TRBV7-8 to TRBJ2-7, with no clear D. Germline CDR1 and CDR2: SGHVS and FQNEAQ. The CDR3 length is 13 residues. V was clipped by 4 bases and J by 1 base, with 8 bases between them. The CDR3 loop reads CASSWARSYEQYF. DNA of the CDR3: TGTGCCAGCAGCTGGGCAAGATCCTACGAGCAGTACTTC.

This clonotype was observed at least ten times. The chain links TRBV6-2 or TRBV6-3 to TRBJ2-6, with unresolved D. Trimming shortened V by 2 bases and J by 0 bases, and 2 bases separated the two germline ends. Germline V gives CDR1 MNHEY, CDR2 SVGEGT. The CDR3 sequence is 14 residues long. The CDR3 nucleotides are TGTGCCAGCAGTTACAGCTCTGGGGCCAACGTCCTGACTTTC. Encoded protein: CASSYSSGANVLTF.

This clonotype came up many times. The rearrangement uses TRBV18 and TRBJ2-5; no firm D call. The CDR3 consists of 16 residues. Germline lookup yields CDR1 KGHSH and CDR2 LQKENI. V lost 2 bases to trimming and J lost 6 bases, with 19 bases between them. This CDR3 is CASSPGRRPEMKTQYF. Here the CDR3 DNA reads TGTGCCAGCTCACCAGGCCGGCGCCCCGAGATGAAGACCCAGTACTTC.

In this sample, this clonotype turned up a few times. J is TRBJ1-6 and V is TRBV6-5; 9 bases are a match to TRBD1. Germline V gene data show CDR1 as MNHEY and CDR2 as SVGAGI. Trimming removed 6 bases from V and 7 bases from J; junction bases left unmatched: 7. The CDR3 loop spans 15 amino acids. For the CDR3, the DNA is TGTGCCAGCAGCTTAATACAGGGGGCCAATTCACCCCTCCACTTT. This gives the protein CASSLIQGANSPLHF.